This TCR beta chain comes out of a study of T-cell reconstitution after alpha-beta-depleted transplantation in children. Preparation of the TCRbeta library used unique molecular identifiers. TCRdb ran MiXCR on the PCR reads and lists one entry per CDR3 protein. The top ten clones hold about 28% of a sample with approximately 980,000 distinct CDR3 sequences, roughly 29% of them seen once. This clonotype came up many times. The antigen is undetermined. The study, taken as a whole, reports: Diversity and T-cell counts at one year after transplant derived mostly from new T cells. Some patients showed high day-60 TCRbeta diversity, which derived from surviving recipient T cells and thymic progenitors.

Between the trimmed V and J ends, which lost 4 bases and 6 bases, there was a span of 16 bases. Germline CDR1 reads SGHTA; CDR2 reads FQGNSA. The length of the CDR3 is 15 residues. The specimen comprised PBMCs, mostly from graft donor cells, sampled 360 days after TCRalphabeta/CD19-depleted stem cell transplant. The sequence derives from a boy under two years old who had a stem cell transplant for SCID, so the T cells may come from the graft donor. This chain links TRBV7-2 with TRBJ2-1, with D perhaps matching TRBD2 (5 bases). The CDR3 bases are TGTGCCAGCAGCTCGCGGACTGTCCCCACCAATGAGCAGTTCTTC. Its translation is CASSSRTVPTNEQFF. Using reference TRBV7-2 and TRBJ2-1 for the parts outside the CDR3, the full variable domain is GAGVSQSPSNKVTEKGKDVELRCDPISGHTALYWYRQSLGQGLEFLIYFQGNSAPDKSGLPSDRFSAERTGGSVSTLTIQRTQQEDSAVYLCASSSRTVPTNEQFFGPGTRLTVL.